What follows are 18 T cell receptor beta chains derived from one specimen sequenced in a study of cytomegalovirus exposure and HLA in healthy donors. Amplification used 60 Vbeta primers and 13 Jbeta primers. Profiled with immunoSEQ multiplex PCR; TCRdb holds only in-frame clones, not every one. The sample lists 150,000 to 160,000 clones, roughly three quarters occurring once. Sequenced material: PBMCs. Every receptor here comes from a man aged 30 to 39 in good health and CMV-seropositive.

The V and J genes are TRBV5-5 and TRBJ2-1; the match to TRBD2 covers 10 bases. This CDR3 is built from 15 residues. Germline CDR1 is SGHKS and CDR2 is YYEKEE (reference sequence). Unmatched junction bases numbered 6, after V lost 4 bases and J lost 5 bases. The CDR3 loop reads CASSLWTSGDNEQFF. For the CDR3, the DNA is TGTGCCAGCAGCCTGTGGACTAGCGGTGACAATGAGCAGTTCTTC.

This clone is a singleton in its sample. The chain's CDR3 is CASSEVGVDSYEQYF. The CDR3, as DNA: TGTGCCAGCAGTGAAGTAGGGGTTGATTCTTACGAGCAGTACTTC. The chain couples TRBV6-1 to TRBJ2-7; TRBD1 might be the D (5 bases). The CDR3 is 15 amino acids. The ends were cut back, 1 base at V and 4 bases at J, with 14 bases in the middle. From germline, CDR1 is MNHNS and CDR2 SASEGT.

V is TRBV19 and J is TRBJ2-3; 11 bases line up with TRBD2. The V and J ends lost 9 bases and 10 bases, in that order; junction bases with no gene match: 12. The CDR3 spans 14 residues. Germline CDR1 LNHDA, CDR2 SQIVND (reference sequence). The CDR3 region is CASTTSGTGTAQYF. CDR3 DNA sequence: TGTGCCAGCACGACTAGCGGGACTGGAACGGCGCAGTATTTT.

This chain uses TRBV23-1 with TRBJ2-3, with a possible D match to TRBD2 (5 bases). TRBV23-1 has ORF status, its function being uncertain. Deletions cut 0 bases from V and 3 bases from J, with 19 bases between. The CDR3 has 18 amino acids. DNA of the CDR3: TGCGCCAGCAGTCAATCCTACTCTCGACCCGGGAATACAGATACGCAGTATTTT. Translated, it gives CASSQSYSRPGNTDTQYF.

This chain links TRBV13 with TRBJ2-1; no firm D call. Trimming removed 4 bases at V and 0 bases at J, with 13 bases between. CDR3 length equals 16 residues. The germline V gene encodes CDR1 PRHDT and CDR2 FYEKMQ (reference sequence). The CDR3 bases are TGTGCCAGCAGCTATCAGGAAAGTAGCTCCTACAATGAGCAGTTCTTC. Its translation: CASSYQESSSYNEQFF.

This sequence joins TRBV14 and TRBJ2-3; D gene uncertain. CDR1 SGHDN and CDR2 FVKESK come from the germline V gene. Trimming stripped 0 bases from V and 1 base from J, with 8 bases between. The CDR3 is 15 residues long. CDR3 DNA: TGTGCCAGCAGCCAAGATCTTCCAGGCACAGATACGCAGTATTTT. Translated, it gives CASSQDLPGTDTQYF.

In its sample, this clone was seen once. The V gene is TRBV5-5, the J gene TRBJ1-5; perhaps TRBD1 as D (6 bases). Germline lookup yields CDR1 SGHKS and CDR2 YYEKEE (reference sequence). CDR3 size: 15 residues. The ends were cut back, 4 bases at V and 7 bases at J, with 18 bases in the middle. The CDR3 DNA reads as TGTGCCAGCAGCACAGACACAGGGACGCGACAGCCCCAGCATTTT. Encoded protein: CASSTDTGTRQPQHF.

The CDR3 DNA reads as TGTGCCAGCAGTTTAGACCCCTCGTCTAGCGAGCAGTACTTC. As protein: CASSLDPSSSEQYF. The genes are TRBV28 and TRBJ2-7; D not resolved. Trimming stripped 2 bases from V and 6 bases from J, with 14 bases between. The CDR3 extends over 14 amino acids. Per germline, CDR1 MDHEN and CDR2 SYDVKM.

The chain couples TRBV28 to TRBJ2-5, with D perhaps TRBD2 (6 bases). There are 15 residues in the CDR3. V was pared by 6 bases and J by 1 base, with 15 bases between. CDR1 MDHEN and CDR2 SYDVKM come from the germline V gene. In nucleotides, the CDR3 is TGTGCCAGCAGCCTGGGCGGGACCGTCCAAGAGACCCAGTACTTC. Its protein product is CASSLGGTVQETQYF.

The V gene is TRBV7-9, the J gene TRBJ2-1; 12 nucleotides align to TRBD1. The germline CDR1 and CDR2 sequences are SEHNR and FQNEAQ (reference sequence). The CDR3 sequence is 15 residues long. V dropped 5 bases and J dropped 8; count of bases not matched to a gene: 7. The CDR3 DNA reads TGTGCCAGCAGCCCGGGACAGGGGGCTTCGGATGAGCAGTTCTTC. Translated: CASSPGQGASDEQFF.

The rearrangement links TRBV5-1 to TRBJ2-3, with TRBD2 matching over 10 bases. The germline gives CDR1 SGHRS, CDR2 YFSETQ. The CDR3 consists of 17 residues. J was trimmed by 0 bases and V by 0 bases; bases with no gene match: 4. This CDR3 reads CASSLVGTSASTDTQYF. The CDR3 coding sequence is TGCGCCAGCAGCTTGGTGGGGACTAGCGCCAGCACAGATACGCAGTATTTT.

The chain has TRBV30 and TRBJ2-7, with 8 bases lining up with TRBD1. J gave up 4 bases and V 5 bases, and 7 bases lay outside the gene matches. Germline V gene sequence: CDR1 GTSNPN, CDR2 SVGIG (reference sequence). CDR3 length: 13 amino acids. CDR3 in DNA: TGTGCCTGGGCGCCGGGACAGGATTACGAGCAGTACTTC. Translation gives CAWAPGQDYEQYF.

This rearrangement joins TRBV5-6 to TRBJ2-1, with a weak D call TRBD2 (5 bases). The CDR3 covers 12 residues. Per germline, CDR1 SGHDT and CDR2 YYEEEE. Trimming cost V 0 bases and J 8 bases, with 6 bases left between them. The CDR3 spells CASSLGADEQFF. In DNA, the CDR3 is TGTGCCAGCAGCTTGGGAGCGGATGAGCAGTTCTTC.

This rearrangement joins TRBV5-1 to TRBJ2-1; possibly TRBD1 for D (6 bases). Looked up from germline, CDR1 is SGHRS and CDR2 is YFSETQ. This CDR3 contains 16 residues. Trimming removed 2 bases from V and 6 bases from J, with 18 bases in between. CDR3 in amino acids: CASSLVDSRRGNEQFF. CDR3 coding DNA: TGCGCCAGCAGCTTAGTGGACAGTAGGCGAGGCAATGAGCAGTTCTTC. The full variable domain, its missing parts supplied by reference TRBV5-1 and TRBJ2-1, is KAGVTQTPRYLIKTRGQQVTLSCSPISGHRSVSWYQQTPGQGLQFLFEYFSETQRNKGNFPGRFSGRQFSNSRSEMNVSTLELGDSALYLCASSLVDSRRGNEQFFGPGTRLTVL.

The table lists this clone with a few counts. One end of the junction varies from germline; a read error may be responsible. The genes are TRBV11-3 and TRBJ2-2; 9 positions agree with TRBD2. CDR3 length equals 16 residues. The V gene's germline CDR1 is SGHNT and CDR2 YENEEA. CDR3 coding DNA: TGTGCCAGCAGCATTTCTAGCGGGACTGCCACCGGGGAGCTCTTTTTT. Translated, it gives CASSISSGTATGELFF.

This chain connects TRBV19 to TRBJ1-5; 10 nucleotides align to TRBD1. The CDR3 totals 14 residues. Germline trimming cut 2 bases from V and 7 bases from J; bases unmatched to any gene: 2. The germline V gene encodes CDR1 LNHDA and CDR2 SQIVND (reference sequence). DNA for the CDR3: TGTGCCAGTAGTATAAGGACAGGGGGACAGCCCCAGCATTTT. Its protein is CASSIRTGGQPQHF.

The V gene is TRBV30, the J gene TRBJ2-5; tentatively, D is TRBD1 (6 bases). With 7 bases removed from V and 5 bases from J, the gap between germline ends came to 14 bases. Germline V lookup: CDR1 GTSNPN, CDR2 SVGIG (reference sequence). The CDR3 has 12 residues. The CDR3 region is CALRGGDETQYF. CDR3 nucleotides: TGTGCCTTGAGAGGGGGAGACGAGACCCAGTACTTC.

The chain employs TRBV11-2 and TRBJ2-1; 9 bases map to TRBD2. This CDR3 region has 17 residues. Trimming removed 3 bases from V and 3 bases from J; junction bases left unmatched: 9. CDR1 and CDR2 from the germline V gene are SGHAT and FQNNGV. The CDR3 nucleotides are TGTGCCAGCAGCTTTTTCGCTAGCGGGATGGACTACAATGAGCAGTTCTTC. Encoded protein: CASSFFASGMDYNEQFF.